This T cell receptor (beta chain) was recovered during a study of CD8 T cells in ankylosing spondylitis. Study-level results: Clones linked to the disease showed a CD8+ phenotype. They occurred at relatively low frequencies in peripheral blood. In reactive arthritis synovial fluid and blood, some motif variants had been reported before. Ankylosing spondylitis blood seemed to carry a telltale TCR beta motif made of eight or nine highly homologous variants.

The authors made TCR beta libraries by quantitative 5'-RACE with molecular barcodes. MiXCR was run by TCRdb on the 5' RACE reads, yielding one entry per CDR3 protein. The sample shows 150,000 to 200,000 distinct CDR3 sequences, around 10% of them seen only once. As concerns this clonotype: Its antigen is undetermined.

From germline, CDR1 is MDHEN and CDR2 SYDVKM. The V end lost 5 bases, the J end lost 2 bases, and 13 bases lay between the germline ends. The CDR3 has 14 amino acids. The source is a male donor with ankylosing spondylitis or in good health (not recorded which). The rearrangement links TRBV28 to TRBJ2-7; D unclear. Sequencing input: blood, either unsorted or a sorted T cell fraction (not recorded which). Here the CDR3 reads CASSLQVPPYEQYF. In nucleotides, the CDR3 is TGTGCCAGCAGTCTCCAGGTCCCCCCCTACGAGCAGTACTTC.